This T cell receptor (beta chain) appears in the sequencing data of a study of cytomegalovirus exposure and HLA in healthy donors. For this clone: Antigen: not known.

Study-wide results and caveats: Looking again later, the authors saw that most CMV-associated TCR beta chains seemed HLA-restricted.

Primers for the PCR totalled 60 Vbeta and 13 Jbeta. In the authors' methods: Later analysis identified 80 million to 90 million unique TCR beta chains, 9 million to 12 million shared. The repertoire was sequenced with immunoSEQ multiplex PCR; TCRdb's copy has only in-frame clones and lacks some. V and J calls and clone size are given by that table; D and trimming were obtained from the DNA. The table has roughly 190,000 clones, more than 60% seen once. The CDR3 spans 16 residues. From germline, CDR1 is SNHLY and CDR2 FYNNEI. The V gene end was trimmed by 6 bases and the J gene end by 1 base; junction bases not matched to a gene: 6.

The sample comprised PBMCs. The chain links TRBV2 to TRBJ1-1; 12 bases fit TRBD1. This TCR was recovered from a female donor in good health and CMV-seronegative. CDR3 sequence: CASRWDRGHGNTEAFF. CDR3 coding DNA: TGTGCCAGCAGGTGGGACAGGGGGCACGGGAACACTGAAGCTTTCTTT.